The rows below give T cell receptor beta chains drawn from one sample of a study of long-term antiretroviral therapy in people with HIV. Some clones are missing from TCRdb's copy, which holds only in-frame ones; the method was immunoSEQ multiplex PCR. There are tens of thousands of clones in the sample; around 79% occur only once, and 4.5% to 6% lies in the top ten. This material consisted of unsorted PBMCs, taken 0.3 years after starting antiretroviral therapy. The receptors stem from a man between 50 and 59 years old with HIV. Each CDR3 is given with its conserved first and last residue. The order of the fields is V gene, J gene, clone size, D gene, CDR3 protein, CDR3 DNA. The D gene is left open where the match is weak. Clone size is shown for a subset of rows, as once, few, many or a class of expanded clone.

V: TRBV7-3
J: TRBJ2-3
size: .
D: TRBD2
CDR3: CASSSPARAGEPPDTQYF
DNA: TGTGCCAGCAGCTCCCCAGCTAGAGCGGGGGAACCCCCAGATACGCAGTATTTT

V: TRBV30
J: TRBJ1-2
size: .
D: .
CDR3: CAWGPENYGYTF
DNA: TGTGCCTGGGGACCCGAAAACTATGGCTACACCTTC

V: TRBV5-1
J: TRBJ1-2
size: few
D: .
CDR3: CASSFYLGYGYTF
DNA: TGCGCCAGCAGCTTTTACCTTGGCTATGGCTACACCTTC

V: TRBV5-1
J: TRBJ2-3
size: .
D: TRBD1
CDR3: CASSRDSYSTDTQYF
DNA: TGCGCCAGCAGCCGGGACAGCTATAGCACAGATACGCAGTATTTT

V: TRBV14
J: TRBJ2-1
size: .
D: .
CDR3: CASSQEGWRYNEQFF
DNA: TGTGCCAGCAGCCAAGAAGGATGGCGATACAATGAGCAGTTCTTC

V: TRBV7-9
J: TRBJ2-5
size: .
D: TRBD2
CDR3: CASRQETGGKETQYF
DNA: TGTGCCAGCAGGCAGGAGACGGGGGGTAAAGAGACCCAGTACTTC

V: TRBV11-3
J: TRBJ1-2
size: .
D: .
CDR3: CASSLGGSSGGYTF
DNA: TGTGCCAGCAGCTTAGGCGGATCATCTGGTGGCTACACCTTC

V: TRBV10-3
J: TRBJ2-7
size: .
D: .
CDR3: CAISQGGYEQYF
DNA: TGTGCCATCAGCCAGGGTGGTTACGAGCAGTACTTC

V: TRBV7-2
J: TRBJ1-5
size: .
D: .
CDR3: CASSSSIYSNQPQHF
DNA: TGTGCCAGCAGCTCCTCGATCTATAGCAATCAGCCCCAGCATTTT

V: TRBV5-5
J: TRBJ2-5
size: .
D: .
CDR3: CASRGYRASQETQYF
DNA: TGTGCCAGCAGGGGTTACAGGGCGTCACAAGAGACCCAGTACTTC

V: TRBV6-5
J: TRBJ2-7
size: .
D: .
CDR3: CASSLRGDSLGEQYF
DNA: TGTGCCAGCAGCCTCCGAGGGGACTCCTTAGGGGAGCAGTACTTC

V: TRBV2
J: TRBJ1-5
size: .
D: TRBD1
CDR3: CASNTQGAGQPQHF
DNA: TGTGCCAGCAATACCCAGGGGGCTGGTCAGCCCCAGCATTTT

V: TRBV7-9
J: TRBJ2-2
size: .
D: .
CDR3: CASSPIRGTRTGELFF
DNA: TGTGCCAGCAGCCCGATTAGGGGAACGAGGACCGGGGAGCTGTTTTTT

V: TRBV4-1
J: TRBJ2-1
size: .
D: TRBD2
CDR3: CASSQPTSGRIGEQFF
DNA: TGCGCCAGCAGCCAGCCCACTAGCGGGAGGATTGGTGAGCAGTTCTTC

V: TRBV30
J: TRBJ1-1
size: .
D: .
CDR3: CAWSLVFVRDTEAFF
DNA: TGTGCCTGGAGTCTGGTGTTCGTGAGGGACACTGAAGCTTTCTTT